Reported below is one TCR beta chain. This CDR3 is built from 16 residues. With 4 bases clipped from V and 4 bases from J, the junction kept 10 bases outside the gene matches. Germline V CDR1 and CDR2: MGHRA, YSYEKL. This specimen comes from a study of blood T cell repertoires in COVID-19. As for the study in general: Sample material is recorded as cDNA or gDNA derived from T cells, B-cell-depleted T cells, or PBMCs.

The authors' processing: Using reference gene primer amplification, nucleated cell counts were estimated. The protocol was immunoSEQ multiplex PCR, while the TCRdb copy is restricted to in-frame clones and leaves out a portion. V, J and clone size were drawn from that table, and D and trimming were deduced from the DNA. The sample includes 220,000 or so clones, about 82% of them seen just once. Recovered Cohort 3 donors showed two negative PCRs, clearance, or symptom resolution. Sequenced input: PBMCs or T cells enriched from blood (not recorded which). The source of this sequence is a woman aged 45-65 years who had recovered from COVID-19. The V call is TRBV4-1, the J call TRBJ2-3, with 8 nucleotides matching TRBD2. The CDR3 sequence: CASSPFGLAGADTQYF. CDR3 DNA: TGCGCCAGCAGCCCATTCGGGCTAGCGGGCGCAGATACGCAGTATTTT.